This T cell receptor beta chain stems from a study of cytomegalovirus exposure and HLA in healthy donors. Use of 60 Vbeta and 13 Jbeta primers characterized the PCR. Clones were read by immunoSEQ multiplex PCR, and TCRdb kept only the in-frame ones, dropping some. The data contain 140,000 to 150,000 clones, 80% of them singletons. V was trimmed by 4 bases and J by 7 bases, leaving 11 bases between them. Per germline, CDR1 MNHNS and CDR2 SASEGT. This CDR3 comprises 13 residues. The V call is TRBV6-1, the J call TRBJ1-5; no clear D gene. The receptor comes from a man aged 40-50 years in good health and CMV-seronegative. Material for sequencing was PBMCs. In DNA, the CDR3 is TGTGCCAGCAGTGGGTGGGAGGACCAGCCCCAGCATTTT. This encodes CASSGWEDQPQHF.